This TCR beta chain emerged from a study of T cell repertoires in cytomegalovirus infection. Study information: Well-studied HLA-B-restricted CMV epitopes were used in the study alongside recently identified HLA-C-restricted ones. Public TCR beta signature analysis indicated the presence of both CMV infection and matching HLA type. Study conclusions and caveats: The ex vivo response was dominated by HLA-C-restricted CMV-specific TCR beta clonotypes. Cumulated frequencies of public TCR beta families served to identify carriers of CMV plus the relevant HLA.

MiXCR, applied by TCRdb to the reads, yields one record per CDR3 protein. The data hold around 360,000 distinct CDR3 sequences, with around a third observed a single time. In regard to this clonotype: What it recognizes is unknown.

This CDR3 contains 18 residues. The trim removed 4 bases at V and 1 base at J, leaving 6 bases unmatched. The germline gives CDR1 LGHNA, CDR2 YNFKEQ. The receptor's source is a human donor in good health (CMV status not recorded). Some clones in this sample may be carry-over from other donors' samples. The genes are TRBV4-2 and TRBJ2-1; 14 bases are shared with TRBD2. Sequencing used cultured PBMCs, obtained from culture after CMV antigen stimulation. CDR3 residues: CASSLLGLAGESYNEQFF. The CDR3 nucleotides are TGTGCCAGCAGCCTCTTGGGACTAGCGGGAGAGTCCTACAATGAGCAGTTCTTC.